These 16 T cell receptor beta chains came from one sample sequenced in a study of beta chain features in type 1 diabetes. TCRB transcripts that were expressed got sequenced, as all of the isolated RNA had been reverse transcribed. Clones were sequenced by immunoSEQ multiplex PCR, and TCRdb holds only the in-frame ones, with some missing. The repertoire holds under 45,000 clones, with roughly 50% as singletons. Material: stem cell memory CD4+ T cells from blood. All receptors derive from a woman in her twenties or thirties in good health.

In this sample, this clone turned up a few times. The genes are TRBV19 and TRBJ2-5; D unresolved. Germline V lookup: CDR1 LNHDA, CDR2 SQIVND (reference sequence). The CDR3 has 13 amino acids. V lost 5 bases and J lost 1, with 8 bases in between. CDR3 protein: CASSRGFQETQYF. The CDR3 region has the DNA TGTGCCAGTAGTCGTGGCTTCCAAGAGACCCAGTACTTC.

This clone was counted a single time. This rearrangement joins TRBV5-1 to TRBJ2-3; 8 nucleotides line up with TRBD2. Trimming removed 2 bases from V and 0 bases from J; junction bases left unmatched: 8. Germline values: CDR1 SGHRS, CDR2 YFSETQ. The CDR3 loop spans 17 amino acids. The CDR3 spells CASSFGTAGVSTDTQYF. The CDR3, as DNA: TGCGCCAGCAGCTTTGGCACAGCGGGAGTGAGCACAGATACGCAGTATTTT. Complete variable domain (other parts from reference TRBV5-1 and TRBJ2-3): KAGVTQTPRYLIKTRGQQVTLSCSPISGHRSVSWYQQTPGQGLQFLFEYFSETQRNKGNFPGRFSGRQFSNSRSEMNVSTLELGDSALYLCASSFGTAGVSTDTQYFGPGTRLTVL.

This clone was picked up a small number of times. The chain recombines TRBV7-3 with TRBJ2-3; the match to TRBD2 covers 9 bases. CDR1 and CDR2 (germline): SGHTA, FQGTGA. After removal of 4 bases from V and 4 bases from J, the junction contained 6 bases not matched to a gene. This CDR3 is built from 15 residues. CDR3 protein: CASSSRLAGPDTQYF. The CDR3 DNA reads as TGTGCCAGCAGCTCCCGTCTAGCGGGACCAGATACGCAGTATTTT.

The chain has TRBV27 and TRBJ2-1; D not certain. The CDR3 runs 15 residues. V was trimmed by 6 bases and J by 4 bases, leaving 16 bases between them. Germline lookup yields CDR1 MNHEY and CDR2 SMNVEV (reference sequence). CDR3 DNA sequence: TGTGCCAGCAGACGAGGTACTTCCTCATACAATGAGCAGTTCTTC. This translates into CASRRGTSSYNEQFF.

This clone came up a few times. This chain joins TRBV19 and TRBJ2-5; 9 positions match TRBD1. Trimming cost V 3 bases and J 0 bases; bases outside gene matches: 11. This CDR3 region has 18 residues. Germline V gene lookup returns CDR1 LNHDA and CDR2 SQIVND (reference sequence). The CDR3: CASSIGTGRTGYQETQYF. The CDR3 DNA follows: TGTGCCAGTAGTATCGGGACAGGGAGAACGGGGTACCAAGAGACCCAGTACTTC.

The CDR3 nucleotides are TGCAGCGTAGTAACAGGGGGCCAGGGGTATGGCTACACCTTC. Protein product: CSVVTGGQGYGYTF. The J gene is TRBJ1-2, the V gene TRBV29-1; 9 positions match TRBD1. This CDR3 spans 14 amino acids. Germline CDR1 SQVTM, CDR2 ANQGSEA. V lost 6 bases, J lost 5 bases, and 10 bases stayed unmatched.

The gene calls are TRBV5-1 and TRBJ2-1; the D gene is possibly TRBD1 (7 bases). Germline lookup yields CDR1 SGHRS and CDR2 YFSETQ. CDR3 length: 16 amino acids. V shed 4 bases and J shed 4 bases, with 18 bases lying between them. The CDR3 region has the DNA TGCGCCAGCAGCGGAGGGGACAGCCCTCAATACAATGAGCAGTTCTTC. Translated, it gives CASSGGDSPQYNEQFF. Full variable domain (missing parts from reference TRBV5-1 and TRBJ2-1): KAGVTQTPRYLIKTRGQQVTLSCSPISGHRSVSWYQQTPGQGLQFLFEYFSETQRNKGNFPGRFSGRQFSNSRSEMNVSTLELGDSALYLCASSGGDSPQYNEQFFGPGTRLTVL.

V usage is TRBV10-3 and J usage is TRBJ2-2; 7 nucleotides match TRBD2. This CDR3 has 16 residues. Germline trimming cut 3 bases from V and 7 bases from J; bases unmatched to any gene: 11. CDR1 is ENHRY, CDR2 SYGVKD, per germline. This CDR3 is CAISDSGTKTIGELFF. As DNA, the CDR3 is TGTGCCATCAGTGATTCCGGGACTAAGACCATCGGGGAGCTGTTTTTT.

The chain joins TRBV6-6 to TRBJ1-5, with D unresolved. V gave up 0 bases and J gave up 3 bases, with 9 bases separating them. CDR1 is MNHNY and CDR2 is SVGAGI in the germline V gene (reference sequence). The CDR3 length is 15 residues. CDR3 sequence (DNA): TGTGCCAGCAGTTACTCCTCAGGAAACAATCAGCCCCAGCATTTT. Translating it yields CASSYSSGNNQPQHF.

There are a few counts of this clone. The chain has TRBV7-3 and TRBJ2-1; a possible D gene is TRBD2 (6 bases). The CDR3 totals 15 residues. The germline V gene has CDR1 SGHTA and CDR2 FQGTGA. V was trimmed by 2 bases and J by 10 bases, leaving 18 bases between them. CDR3 sequence (DNA): TGTGCCAGCAGCTTAGGCGGGACGAGGGTTGGGGAGCAGTTCTTC. This sequence encodes CASSLGGTRVGEQFF.

This clone was seen only a few times. V and J are TRBV29-1 and TRBJ2-1; 7 nucleotides line up with TRBD2. The CDR3 is 14 residues long. After removal of 4 bases from V and 0 bases from J, the junction contained 3 bases not matched to a gene. Germline V CDR1 and CDR2: SQVTM, ANQGSEA. As DNA, the CDR3 is TGCAGCGTTGTGGGGGGGAGCTCCTACAATGAGCAGTTCTTC. It yields the protein CSVVGGSSYNEQFF.

The rearrangement joins TRBV18 to TRBJ2-3; D is perhaps TRBD2 (6 bases). The germline CDR1 and CDR2 sequences are KGHSH and LQKENI. Trimming took off 3 bases at V and 4 bases at J, with 20 bases between the two ends. This CDR3 region has 17 residues. CDR3 bases: TGTGCCAGCTCACCCGTGTTGATAGCGGTAGTCCCAGATACGCAGTATTTT. Its translation: CASSPVLIAVVPDTQYF.

The chain uses TRBV27 and TRBJ2-2; D unclear. The V end lost 5 bases, the J end lost 7 bases, and 8 bases lay between the germline ends. The CDR3 has 12 amino acids. CDR1 MNHEY and CDR2 SMNVEV come from the germline V gene (reference sequence). The DNA of the CDR3 is TGTGCCAGCAGTACGGTTGGCGGGGAGCTGTTTTTT. It specifies CASSTVGGELFF.

This clone was counted between two and nine times. This chain joins TRBV7-2 and TRBJ1-5; D is unresolved. With 1 base removed from V and 0 bases from J, the gap between germline ends came to 13 bases. This CDR3 has 17 residues. Germline V gives CDR1 SGHTA, CDR2 FQGNSA. This CDR3 is CASSLESIWSSNQPQHF. CDR3 nucleotide sequence: TGTGCCAGCAGCTTAGAATCTATATGGTCTAGCAATCAGCCCCAGCATTTT.

Only a few counts were recorded for this clone. The gene calls are TRBV2 and TRBJ2-1; 12 bases map to TRBD2. Germline V lookup: CDR1 SNHLY, CDR2 FYNNEI. V lost 7 bases and J lost 13; bases outside the gene matches: 11. This CDR3 region has 14 residues. CDR3 coding DNA: TGTGCCAGCACACTAGCGGGAGGCCGCCGGGAACAGTTCTTC. This translates into CASTLAGGRREQFF.

This clone was seen only once. The chain employs TRBV11-2 and TRBJ1-1; no reliable D call. V shed 3 bases and J shed 7 bases, with 12 bases lying between them. Looked up from germline, CDR1 is SGHAT and CDR2 is FQNNGV. The CDR3 loop spans 13 amino acids. CDR3 coding DNA: TGTGCCAGCAGCTTTAACAGCTTTCATGAAGCTTTCTTT. The encoded protein is CASSFNSFHEAFF.